This T cell receptor (beta chain) was identified in a study of cytomegalovirus exposure and HLA in healthy donors. Whole-study results and caveats: Some TCR beta chains (more than 150 of them) were listed as cytomegalovirus-associated. In a later analysis, a missense DCLRE1C variant was linked to TCR beta V- and J-gene trimming. TRBV6-2, TRBV6-3 and some other V segments were excluded as indistinguishable. Usually a TCR sequence was rare, but some public TCRs were found in many donors.

CDR3 length equals 15 residues. CDR1 and CDR2 from the germline V gene are SGHRS and YFSETQ. Trimming took off 4 bases at V and 1 base at J, with 13 bases between the two ends. The PCR used 60 Vbeta and 13 Jbeta primers. Method: immunoSEQ multiplex PCR; TCRdb's copy keeps in-frame clones and lacks some. The sample carries some 120,000 clones, about 63% recorded once. About this clone itself: As yet, its antigen is unknown.

The sequencing sample was made of PBMCs. The source of this sequence is a young man in good health and CMV-seropositive. The chain recombines TRBV5-1 with TRBJ2-3, with unresolved D. The CDR3 DNA sequence: TGCGCCAGCAGCCTGAGCCCATCGGGCACAGATACGCAGTATTTT. Translating gives CASSLSPSGTDTQYF.